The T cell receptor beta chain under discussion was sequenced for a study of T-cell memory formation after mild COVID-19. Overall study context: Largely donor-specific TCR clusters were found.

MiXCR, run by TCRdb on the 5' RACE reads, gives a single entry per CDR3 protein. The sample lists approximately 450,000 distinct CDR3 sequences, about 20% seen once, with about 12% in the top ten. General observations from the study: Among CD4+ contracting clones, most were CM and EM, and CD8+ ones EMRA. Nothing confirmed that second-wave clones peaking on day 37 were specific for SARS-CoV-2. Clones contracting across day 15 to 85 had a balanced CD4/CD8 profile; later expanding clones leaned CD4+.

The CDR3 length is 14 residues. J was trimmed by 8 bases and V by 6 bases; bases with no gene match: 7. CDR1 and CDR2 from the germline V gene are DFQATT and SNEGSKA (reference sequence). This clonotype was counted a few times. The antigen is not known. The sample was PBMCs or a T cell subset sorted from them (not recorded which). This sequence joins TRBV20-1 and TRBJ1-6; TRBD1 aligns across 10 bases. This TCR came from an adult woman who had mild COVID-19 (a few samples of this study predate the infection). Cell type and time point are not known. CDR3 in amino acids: CSAAGTGVDSPLHF. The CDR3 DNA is TGCAGTGCCGCCGGGACAGGGGTTGATTCACCCCTCCACTTT.